This paragraph covers one TCR beta chain sequence. This record comes from a study of blood T cell repertoires in COVID-19. Across the whole study: T cells, B-cell-depleted T cells, or PBMCs supplied cDNA or gDNA.

Participant ages covered about 18 to 95 years across 20 to 25 US areas. Researchers sorted participants into cohorts using their self-reported clinical history. Study processing details: Amplification of reference gene primers provided the estimated nucleated cell counts. Produced via immunoSEQ multiplex PCR; TCRdb's table is partial and in-frame only. V and J calls and clone size are those listed in that table; D and trimming were worked out from the DNA. Of 200,000 or so clones in the sample, approximately 92% were seen once. CDR3 length: 13 amino acids. CDR1 SGHVS and CDR2 FQNEAQ come from the germline V gene. V lost 2 bases and J lost 8, with 12 bases in between.

The TCR comes from a woman under 30 in a cohort exposed to, infected with or recovered from COVID-19 (not recorded which). The V call is TRBV7-8, the J call TRBJ1-1, with D tentatively TRBD1 (6 bases). The sequencing input was PBMCs or T cells enriched from blood (not recorded which). CDR3 amino acids: CASSLMAGEEAFF. The CDR3 DNA follows: TGTGCCAGCAGCTTAATGGCAGGGGAGGAAGCTTTCTTT.